The 13 T cell receptor beta chains below all came from one sample that was sequenced in a study of PD-L1 blockade in urothelial cancer. Regarding time point: peripheral blood 6 weeks after treatment start. Clones were read by immunoSEQ multiplex PCR, and TCRdb kept only the in-frame ones, dropping some. Here the sample spans some 120,000 clones, around 88% being singletons. Sequencing was performed on PBMCs, taken around atezolizumab (anti-PD-L1) treatment. These receptor sequences come from a man aged 50 or older with urothelial cancer.

The rearrangement uses TRBV28 and TRBJ2-3; TRBD2 aligns across 9 bases. The CDR3 is 18 amino acids. CDR1 and CDR2 (germline): MDHEN, SYDVKM. The J segment lost 7 bases and the V segment lost 5 bases, leaving 19 bases of the junction unmatched. In nucleotides, the CDR3 is TGTGCCAGCAGTAGGCTAGCGGGATCCCATTGGGGAGCAAATACGCAGTATTTT. Its translation: CASSRLAGSHWGANTQYF.

The rearrangement links TRBV6-4 to TRBJ1-2; the D gene is possibly TRBD1 (6 bases). Trimming took off 3 bases at V and 8 bases at J, with 19 bases between the two ends. This CDR3 contains 15 residues. CDR1 is MRHNA, CDR2 SNTAGT, per germline. The CDR3 spells CASSEAAGTNKGYTF. The CDR3 nucleotides read TGTGCCAGCAGTGAGGCAGCCGGGACAAATAAGGGCTACACCTTC.

The genes are TRBV28 and TRBJ2-5; 12 nucleotides line up with TRBD1. This CDR3 is built from 15 residues. Germline CDR1 and CDR2: MDHEN and SYDVKM. V was clipped by 5 bases and J by 4 bases; unmatched bases: 5. The CDR3 bases are TGTGCCAGCAGTCCAGGGACAGGGGGCCCAGAGACCCAGTACTTC. It yields the protein CASSPGTGGPETQYF.

V and J are TRBV15 and TRBJ2-2, with TRBD1 matching over 9 bases. Trimming cost V 1 base and J 5 bases; bases outside gene matches: 8. The germline gives CDR1 LNHNV, CDR2 YYDKDF (reference sequence). This CDR3 region has 17 residues. The CDR3 reads CATSRVKGQGQTGELFF. In DNA, the CDR3 is TGTGCCACCAGCAGAGTTAAGGGACAGGGACAAACCGGGGAGCTGTTTTTT.

CDR3 DNA sequence: TGTGCCAGCAGTGATGTATTGAACTATGGCTACACCTTC. Translated: CASSDVLNYGYTF. The chain is built from TRBV2 and TRBJ1-2, with D unclear. Trimming pared 3 bases from V and 2 bases from J, leaving 7 bases between. The CDR3 runs to 13 residues. The V gene's germline CDR1 is SNHLY and CDR2 FYNNEI.

This rearrangement joins TRBV5-1 to TRBJ1-1, with 7 nucleotides matching TRBD1. The CDR3 totals 14 residues. Germline V lookup: CDR1 SGHRS, CDR2 YFSETQ. V trimming: 3 bases; J trimming: 1 base; junction bases outside the gene matches: 3. CDR3 residues: CASSSQGWNTEAFF. In nucleotides, the CDR3 is TGCGCCAGCAGCTCACAGGGGTGGAACACTGAAGCTTTCTTT.

This clone was seen a single time. V usage is TRBV10-3 and J usage is TRBJ2-2; D gene uncertain. Germline V gives CDR1 ENHRY, CDR2 SYGVKD. The CDR3 runs to 14 residues. V was shortened by 3 bases and J by 4 bases, with 9 bases between the two germline ends. The CDR3 nucleotides read TGTGCCATCAGTGAAAGTGCGAGCACCGGGGAGCTGTTTTTT. This translates into CAISESASTGELFF.

The chain has TRBV7-8 and TRBJ2-1, with 12 positions matching TRBD1. With 2 bases clipped from V and 10 bases from J, the junction kept 6 bases outside the gene matches. Germline CDR1 is SGHVS and CDR2 is FQNEAQ. This CDR3 contains 15 residues. The CDR3 DNA reads as TGTGCCAGCAGCTTAAGCGGGACAGGGGGCGGCGAGCAGTTCTTC. It codes for CASSLSGTGGGEQFF. The full variable domain, with the rest looked up from reference TRBV7-8 and TRBJ2-1, is GAGVSQSPRYKVAKRGQDVALRCDPISGHVSLFWYQQALGQGPEFLTYFQNEAQLDKSGLPSDRFFAERPEGSVSTLKIQRTQQEDSAVYLCASSLSGTGGGEQFFGPGTRLTVL.

This chain links TRBV5-1 with TRBJ2-7; 7 nucleotides agree with TRBD1. CDR1 SGHRS and CDR2 YFSETQ come from the germline V gene. J was trimmed by 4 bases and V by 3 bases; bases with no gene match: 10. This CDR3 comprises 15 residues. CDR3 sequence (DNA): TGCGCCAGCAGCTACCGACAGGGAAGCCCTTACGAGCAGTACTTC. This encodes CASSYRQGSPYEQYF.

This clone was detected a few times. V and J are TRBV4-1 and TRBJ1-6; D possibly corresponds to TRBD1 (5 bases). V was cut by 1 base and J by 6 bases, with 10 bases left in between. CDR1 and CDR2 (germline): MGHRA, YSYEKL. The CDR3 covers 15 residues. The CDR3, as DNA: TGCGCCAGCAGCCAAGCGGGGGAGCGTAATTCACCCCTCCACTTT. Protein product: CASSQAGERNSPLHF.

The chain couples TRBV2 to TRBJ2-2, with TRBD1 matching over 9 bases. The CDR3 spans 15 residues. With V trimmed by 3 bases and J by 5 bases, 4 bases remained unmatched. Germline CDR1 is SNHLY and CDR2 is FYNNEI. The chain's CDR3 is CASSDSGQGTGELFF. The CDR3 DNA reads as TGTGCCAGCAGTGACTCGGGACAGGGTACCGGGGAGCTGTTTTTT.

This rearrangement joins TRBV5-5 to TRBJ2-1, with 9 positions matching TRBD2. Germline CDR1 SGHKS, CDR2 YYEKEE (reference sequence). The length of the CDR3 is 14 residues. V gave up 5 bases and J gave up 9 bases; unmatched junction bases: 9. CDR3 nucleotides: TGTGCCAGCAGAGGGAATAGCGGGAGCGGTGAGCAGTTCTTC. It specifies CASRGNSGSGEQFF.

The chain links TRBV5-6 to TRBJ2-1; 11 bases are shared with TRBD2. The CDR3 contains 15 residues. Germline V gene sequence: CDR1 SGHDT, CDR2 YYEEEE. V gave up 0 bases and J gave up 5 bases; unmatched junction bases: 1. The CDR3 here is CASSLGLAGNNEQFF. The CDR3, as DNA: TGTGCCAGCAGCTTGGGACTAGCGGGAAACAATGAGCAGTTCTTC.